Each of the 32 T cell receptor beta chains below was sequenced from the same sample in a study of PD-1 blockade in mismatch repair-deficient tumors. Only in-frame clones appear in the TCRdb table, and some are missing; sequencing was by immunoSEQ multiplex PCR. The data contain about 34,000 clones, approximately 84% of them singletons. The specimen comprised PBMCs, sampled roughly 6 weeks after starting pembrolizumab. Receptors originate from an adult with mismatch repair-deficient cancer.

The chain couples TRBV5-1 to TRBJ2-3, with 7 bases lining up with TRBD2. V lost 2 bases to trimming and J lost 3 bases; unmatched junction nucleotides: 6. The germline gives CDR1 SGHRS, CDR2 YFSETQ. This CDR3 has 15 amino acids. Here the CDR3 reads CASSFEGGLTDTQYF. The CDR3 DNA follows: TGCGCCAGCAGCTTCGAGGGAGGGCTTACAGATACGCAGTATTTT.

This clone was observed a single time. The chain links TRBV7-9 to TRBJ1-4; 9 positions agree with TRBD1. After removal of 5 bases from V and 8 bases from J, the junction contained 6 bases not matched to a gene. The length of the CDR3 is 14 residues. CDR1 SEHNR and CDR2 FQNEAQ come from the germline V gene (reference sequence). The CDR3 DNA follows: TGTGCCAGCAGCCTACAGGGGGCGAGAGAAAAACTGTTTTTT. It yields the protein CASSLQGAREKLFF.

This chain uses TRBV5-1 with TRBJ2-2, with D maybe TRBD1 (7 bases). V lost 6 bases and J 3 bases, leaving 18 bases between the germline ends. Per germline, CDR1 SGHRS and CDR2 YFSETQ. This CDR3 is built from 16 residues. Here the CDR3 DNA reads TGCGCCAGCACTCGCGGGGCAGGGGGATACACCGGGGAGCTGTTTTTT. It is translated as CASTRGAGGYTGELFF.

This clone was counted a few times. This sequence joins TRBV9 and TRBJ2-1; D unclear. V was clipped by 4 bases and J by 4 bases, with 9 bases between them. The CDR3 consists of 13 residues. Germline lookup yields CDR1 SGDLS and CDR2 YYNGEE. The CDR3 DNA is TGTGCCAGCAGCTCCCGTCGGTACAATGAGCAGTTCTTC. Translating gives CASSSRRYNEQFF.

The chain has TRBV19 and TRBJ2-7, with D unresolved. The CDR3 contains 16 residues. CDR1 is LNHDA, CDR2 SQIVND, per germline (reference sequence). Trimming shortened V by 1 base and J by 0 bases, and 13 bases separated the two germline ends. The CDR3, as DNA: TGTGCCAGTAGTATAGTGGTCTCCCTCAGCTCCTACGAGCAGTACTTC. Translated, it gives CASSIVVSLSSYEQYF.

The chain recombines TRBV21-1 with TRBJ2-1; the tabulated D call, TRBD2, remains unverified against the DNA. TRBV21-1 corresponds to a pseudogene. This CDR3 is built from 17 residues. The CDR3 loop is CASSKVPGVSSYNEQFF. In nucleotides, the CDR3 is TGTGCCAGCAGCAAAGTCCCCGGGGTTAGCTCCTACAATGAGCAGTTCTTC.

The chain joins TRBV7-8 to TRBJ2-4, with 7 bases matching TRBD2. V lost 1 base to trimming and J lost 5 bases; unmatched junction nucleotides: 5. The CDR3 is 15 residues long. Per the germline V gene, CDR1 is SGHVS and CDR2 is FQNEAQ. CDR3 nucleotide sequence: TGTGCCAGCAGCTTAGTGGGAGGGCTTCAAAACATTCAGTACTTC. It translates to CASSLVGGLQNIQYF.

The chain carries TRBV9 and TRBJ2-1; the D gene is possibly TRBD2 (6 bases). The CDR3 consists of 15 residues. V lost 0 bases and J 9 bases, leaving 16 bases between the germline ends. Germline assignment: CDR1 SGDLS and CDR2 YYNGEE. CDR3 region: CASSVVLAQRGEQFF. For the CDR3, the DNA is TGTGCCAGCAGCGTAGTACTAGCCCAGCGTGGTGAGCAGTTCTTC.

This chain's CDR3 is CASSSRFTGVQNTEAFF. In nucleotides, the CDR3 is TGTGCCAGCAGCTCGCGTTTTACAGGGGTTCAGAACACTGAAGCTTTCTTT. V is TRBV7-3 and J is TRBJ1-1; 7 bases are shared with TRBD1. The length of the CDR3 is 17 residues. Germline V CDR1 and CDR2: SGHTA, FQGTGA. V shed 4 bases, J shed 1 base, and the junction held 12 bases outside the gene matches.

The chain has TRBV28 and TRBJ1-3; D gene ambiguous. Between the trimmed V and J ends, which lost 7 bases and 0 bases, there was a span of 10 bases. The germline V gene encodes CDR1 MDHEN and CDR2 SYDVKM. The CDR3 extends over 14 amino acids. CDR3 nucleotide sequence: TGTGCCAGCAACCCCCCCGGCTCTGGAAACACCATATATTTT. Translating gives CASNPPGSGNTIYF. The variable domain in full, with the rest retrieved from reference TRBV28 and TRBJ1-3, is DVKVTQSSRYLVKRTGEKVFLECVQDMDHENMFWYRQDPGLGLRLIYFSYDVKMKEKGDIPEGYSVSREKKERFSLILESASTNQTSMYLCASNPPGSGNTIYFGEGSWLTVV.

This chain connects TRBV18 to TRBJ2-1, with 7 bases identical to TRBD2. The germline CDR1 and CDR2 sequences are KGHSH and LQKENI. V shed 10 bases, J shed 4 bases, and the junction held 13 bases outside the gene matches. This CDR3 has 15 amino acids. The CDR3 bases are TGTGCCACCACACCGGGGGAGGGCATGTACAATGAGCAGTTCTTC. Translating gives CATTPGEGMYNEQFF.

The chain combines TRBV7-6 with TRBJ2-1, with D maybe TRBD1 (5 bases). With 4 bases removed from V and 7 bases from J, the gap between germline ends came to 8 bases. This CDR3 region has 12 residues. The germline V gene has CDR1 SGHVS and CDR2 FNYEAQ. The CDR3 here is CASSSTGNEQFF. The CDR3, as DNA: TGTGCCAGCAGCTCTACAGGTAATGAGCAGTTCTTC.

In DNA form, the CDR3 reads TGCGCCAGCCTCCGCGGCACTAGCAGTGCTTACAATGAGCAGTTCTTC. Its translation: CASLRGTSSAYNEQFF. The chain recombines TRBV5-1 with TRBJ2-1, with a tentative D call TRBD2 (6 bases). The V end was cut by 7 bases, the J end by 4 bases, with 21 bases between. CDR1 and CDR2 (germline): SGHRS, YFSETQ. This CDR3 is built from 16 residues.

The V gene is TRBV27, the J gene TRBJ1-1; D is undetermined. Between the trimmed V and J ends, which lost 5 bases and 9 bases, there was a span of 16 bases. The CDR3 sequence is 13 residues long. Per germline, CDR1 MNHEY and CDR2 SMNVEV (reference sequence). In DNA form, the CDR3 reads TGTGCCAGCAGTGGAGAAAGAAGAGAAAAAGCTTTCTTT. Amino acids: CASSGERREKAFF.

The chain uses TRBV7-3 and TRBJ2-5, with D possibly TRBD1 on 6 matching bases. Trimming cost V 1 base and J 4 bases, with 7 bases left between them. The CDR3 spans 13 residues. From germline, CDR1 is SGHTA and CDR2 FQGTGA. The CDR3 DNA sequence: TGTGCCAGCAGCTTAAGCAGGGGAGAGACCCAGTACTTC. Translated: CASSLSRGETQYF.

The genes are TRBV6-5 and TRBJ2-5, with 9 positions matching TRBD2. This CDR3 has 15 residues. The junction had 12 bases not matched to a gene; V was cut back by 8 bases and J by 5 bases. Germline V gene data show CDR1 as MNHEY and CDR2 as SVGAGI. The DNA for the CDR3 is TGTGCCAGCCAACTCGGCGGGGGGGCCTGGGAGACCCAGTACTTC. Its translation is CASQLGGGAWETQYF.

The J gene is TRBJ1-6, the V gene TRBV28; 11 bases map to TRBD1. The CDR3 loop spans 14 amino acids. V shed 6 bases, J shed 9 bases, and the junction held 4 bases outside the gene matches. The germline V gene has CDR1 MDHEN and CDR2 SYDVKM. CDR3 sequence reads: CASRPGTGGSPLHF. The CDR3 DNA is TGTGCCAGCAGACCCGGGACAGGGGGTTCACCCCTCCACTTT.

The chain joins TRBV25-1 to TRBJ2-7; D is unclear. This CDR3 contains 12 residues. Between the trimmed V and J ends, which lost 4 bases and 9 bases, there was a span of 13 bases. The germline V gene has CDR1 MGHDK and CDR2 SYGVNS. In DNA, the CDR3 is TGTGCCAGCAGTGGCTCTACGAAAAGGCAGTACTTC. Its protein is CASSGSTKRQYF.

The chain uses TRBV6-1 and TRBJ2-1, with 12 bases identical to TRBD1. Germline V gene sequence: CDR1 MNHNS, CDR2 SASEGT. The CDR3 runs to 14 residues. The junction had 7 bases not matched to a gene; V was cut back by 8 bases and J by 8 bases. The CDR3 DNA follows: TGTGCCAGCTTATCCGGGACAGGGGGCGATGAGCAGTTCTTC. Its protein product is CASLSGTGGDEQFF.

The chain joins TRBV6-1 to TRBJ2-1, with TRBD2 matching 8 bases. CDR3 length: 15 amino acids. Trimming at V came to 2 bases and at J to 7 bases, leaving 7 bases not matched to a gene. Germline values: CDR1 MNHNS, CDR2 SASEGT. Here the CDR3 DNA reads TGTGCCAGCAGTGAACAAGCGGGAGAATGGAATGAGCAGTTCTTC. Its translation: CASSEQAGEWNEQFF.

The rearrangement joins TRBV7-9 to TRBJ2-1, with a possible D match to TRBD1 (6 bases). CDR1 and CDR2 (germline): SEHNR, FQNEAQ (reference sequence). V was trimmed by 3 bases and J by 5 bases, leaving 11 bases between them. This CDR3 is 14 amino acids long. The CDR3 region has the DNA TGTGCCAGCAGCTTCAGGGGATTTAACAATGAGCAGTTCTTC. This encodes CASSFRGFNNEQFF.

The rearrangement joins TRBV29-1 to TRBJ2-3; tentative D call: TRBD1 (6 bases). V lost 3 bases and J 1 base, leaving 14 bases between the germline ends. Germline V gives CDR1 SQVTM, CDR2 ANQGSEA. The CDR3 loop spans 15 amino acids. This CDR3 is CSVERGTHRTDTQYF. Written as DNA, the CDR3 is TGCAGCGTTGAGAGGGGGACCCATCGCACAGATACGCAGTATTTT.

The genes are TRBV30 and TRBJ2-5, with a weak D call TRBD1 (6 bases). Trimming cost V 3 bases and J 0 bases, with 11 bases left between them. Germline loops: CDR1 GTSNPN, CDR2 SVGIG (reference sequence). This CDR3 region has 14 residues. The CDR3 bases are TGTGCCTGGAGGGATACAGGGTACCAAGAGACCCAGTACTTC. Translated, it gives CAWRDTGYQETQYF. Combining the CDR3 with reference TRBV30 and TRBJ2-5 gives the whole variable domain SQTIHQWPATLVQPVGSPLSLECTVEGTSNPNLYWYRQAAGRGLQLLFYSVGIGQISSEVPQNLSASRPQDRQFILSSKKLLLSDSGFYLCAWRDTGYQETQYFGPGTRLLVL.

This clone has a single count. The chain carries TRBV18 and TRBJ2-7; TRBD1 aligns across 7 bases. The CDR3 has 14 residues. Germline-derived CDR1 and CDR2 are KGHSH and LQKENI. The ends lost 4 bases at V and 2 bases at J; junction bases unmatched: 5. In nucleotides, the CDR3 is TGTGCCAGCTCACAGTCCGGGACAGCCTACGAGCAGTACTTC. This translates into CASSQSGTAYEQYF.

The CDR3 protein is CASSLGGGPNQPQHF. As DNA, the CDR3 is TGTGCCAGCAGTTTAGGGGGGGGGCCCAATCAGCCCCAGCATTTT. V is TRBV28 and J is TRBJ1-5; a possible D gene is TRBD1 (6 bases). CDR1 is MDHEN and CDR2 is SYDVKM in the germline V gene. The V and J ends lost 2 bases and 3 bases respectively, with 11 bases between them. The CDR3 length is 15 residues.

This clone was seen a handful of times. The chain couples TRBV7-3 to TRBJ2-7, with 11 bases lining up with TRBD2. The CDR3 loop spans 16 amino acids. V lost 5 bases to trimming and J lost 0 bases; unmatched junction nucleotides: 6. Per the germline V gene, CDR1 is SGHTA and CDR2 is FQGTGA. CDR3 sequence reads: CASSTLSGRASYEQYF. CDR3 nucleotide sequence: TGTGCCAGCAGCACCCTTAGCGGGAGGGCCTCCTACGAGCAGTACTTC. Complete variable domain (other parts from reference TRBV7-3 and TRBJ2-7): GAGVSQTPSNKVTEKGKYVELRCDPISGHTALYWYRQSLGQGPEFLIYFQGTGAADDSGLPNDRFFAVRPEGSVSTLKIQRTERGDSAVYLCASSTLSGRASYEQYFGPGTRLTVT.

The chain uses TRBV5-6 and TRBJ2-5, with 8 bases fitting TRBD1. The CDR3 totals 14 residues. The junction had 7 bases not matched to a gene; V was cut back by 2 bases and J by 7 bases. Germline V gives CDR1 SGHDT, CDR2 YYEEEE. DNA for the CDR3: TGTGCCAGCAGCTTATCAGGGGGCGAGGGGACCCAGTACTTC. It is translated as CASSLSGGEGTQYF. The full variable domain, in which reference TRBV5-6 and TRBJ2-5 provide the parts outside the CDR3, is DAGVTQSPTHLIKTRGQQVTLRCSPKSGHDTVSWYQQALGQGPQFIFQYYEEEERQRGNFPDRFSGHQFPNYSSELNVNALLLGDSALYLCASSLSGGEGTQYFGPGTRLLVL.

The chain recombines TRBV5-4 with TRBJ2-2, with 12 bases that match TRBD1. V shed 10 bases and J 4 bases; nucleotides not matched to a gene: 11. The V gene's germline CDR1 is SGHNT and CDR2 YYREEE (reference sequence). This CDR3 has 16 residues. In DNA form, the CDR3 reads TGTGCCCTGGCACGGGACAGGGGGCGCGCCACCGGGGAGCTGTTTTTT. Translating it yields CALARDRGRATGELFF.

The V call is TRBV10-3, the J call TRBJ2-7; a possible D gene is TRBD2 (6 bases). The CDR3 has 15 residues. The germline V gene encodes CDR1 ENHRY and CDR2 SYGVKD. V gave up 1 base and J gave up 7 bases, with 17 bases separating them. CDR3 sequence reads: CAISEWGLGGGEQYF. CDR3 nucleotides: TGTGCCATCAGTGAGTGGGGACTTGGCGGAGGGGAGCAGTACTTC.

The CDR3 protein is CASSPLGNTEAFF. The DNA of the CDR3 is TGTGCCAGCTCACCACTCGGTAACACTGAAGCTTTCTTT. The chain links TRBV18 to TRBJ1-1; D remains ambiguous. Trimming stripped 1 base from V and 2 bases from J, with 5 bases between. The CDR3 has 13 amino acids. Germline V CDR1 and CDR2: KGHSH, LQKENI.

The CDR3, as DNA: TGTGCCAGCAGCACCCCCGGGACTAGCGGAGCCGATGCCTCCTACAATGAGCAGTTCTTC. This translates into CASSTPGTSGADASYNEQFF. This chain joins TRBV7-6 and TRBJ2-1; 11 bases line up with TRBD2. Germline CDR1 SGHVS, CDR2 FNYEAQ. V dropped 5 bases and J dropped 0; count of bases not matched to a gene: 15. The length of the CDR3 is 20 residues.

The chain links TRBV27 to TRBJ2-7; tentative D call: TRBD1 (6 bases). Germline CDR1 reads MNHEY; CDR2 reads SMNVEV (reference sequence). The CDR3 is 13 residues long. Trimming stripped 2 bases from V and 6 bases from J, with 11 bases between. CDR3 sequence: CASSLTGRGEQYF. In nucleotides, the CDR3 is TGTGCCAGCAGTTTAACAGGGAGAGGCGAGCAGTACTTC.